The entry below gives a single T cell receptor (beta chain) sequence along with its context. This sample was included in a study of blood T cell repertoires in COVID-19. Study overall: The study drew acute and convalescent COVID-19 samples from the United States, Italy and Spain. T cells, B-cell-depleted T cells, or PBMCs supplied cDNA or gDNA.

In the authors' methods: Quantification of nucleated cells was approximated via reference gene primer amplification. Profiling relied on immunoSEQ multiplex PCR, and the TCRdb table lists in-frame clones only, not all of them. The V and J calls and clone size were taken over from that table, and D and trimming were inferred from the DNA. The repertoire holds tens of thousands of clones, with approximately 83% as singletons. There are 15 residues in the CDR3. V lost 4 bases and J lost 4; bases outside the gene matches: 4. Germline lookup yields CDR1 WNHNN and CDR2 SYGVQD (reference sequence). The sequenced material came from peripheral blood. The receptor was derived from a man older than 75 with active or convalescent COVID-19. This chain uses TRBV10-1 with TRBJ2-1; 10 positions agree with TRBD1. The CDR3 bases are TGCGCCAGCAGTGGGGGACAGGGGTCATACAATGAGCAGTTCTTC. Translated, it gives CASSGGQGSYNEQFF.